The sample holds a few counts of the clone carrying this T cell receptor beta chain. Its antigen remains unidentified. Just one base apart from a much larger clone, this may be a read error. The data were obtained in a study of molecular identifiers for immune sequencing clone quantification. Overall study findings and caveats: Clonotypes topping 20 RNA copies carried over 97% of effector molecules but under 1% of naive ones.

TCRdb fed the PCR reads into MiXCR, producing one record per CDR3 protein. The sample yields 9,500 to 15,000 distinct CDR3 sequences, around 19% seen once. The germline CDR1 and CDR2 sequences are MGHRA and YSYEKL. This CDR3 has 14 amino acids. Each library that profiled naive CD8 cells came from approximately 20,000 to 1,000,000 sorted cells with 10%, 30% or 50% RNA. Input material: naive CD8+ T cells from blood, with Jurkat cell RNA spiked in. Subset in this sample: FACS-sorted CD8+CD4-CCR7+CD45RA+ naive T cells. V and J are TRBV4-1 and TRBJ2-7; the D gene is possibly TRBD1 (6 bases). The receptor comes from a human donor in good health. Some libraries in this study had Jurkat cell RNA spiked in. The CDR3 sequence is CTSSQVEQGREQYF. CDR3 DNA: TGCACCAGCAGCCAAGTGGAACAGGGCCGCGAGCAGTACTTC.